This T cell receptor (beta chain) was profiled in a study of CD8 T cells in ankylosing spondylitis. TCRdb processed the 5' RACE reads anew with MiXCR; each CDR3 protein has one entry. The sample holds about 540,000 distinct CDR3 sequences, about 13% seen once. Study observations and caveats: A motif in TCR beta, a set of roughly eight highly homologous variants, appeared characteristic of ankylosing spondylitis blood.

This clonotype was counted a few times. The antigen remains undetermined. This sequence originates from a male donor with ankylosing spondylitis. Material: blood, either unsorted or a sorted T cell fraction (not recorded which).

This chain's CDR3 is CASSLSGQGHTEAFF. In DNA, the CDR3 is TGTGCCAGCAGCCTTTCGGGACAGGGTCACACTGAAGCTTTCTTT. V gene TRBV11-2 combines with J gene TRBJ1-1; 9 positions agree with TRBD1. The J segment lost 3 bases and the V segment lost 5 bases, leaving 7 bases of the junction unmatched. Per the germline V gene, CDR1 is SGHAT and CDR2 is FQNNGV. CDR3 length: 15 amino acids.